The sample holds a few counts of the clone carrying this T cell receptor (beta chain). Its matching antigen is unknown. This sample is drawn from a study of tumor-infiltrating lymphocytes in primary liver carcinoma. Whole-study context: Primary liver carcinomas in the patients were surgically resected. All lesions had stage T1-T3 N0M0 and 4.2 to 10 cm widths. Samples returned roughly 3.5 to 8 million productive TCRbeta reads each. Read depth did not differ significantly between tissue types. Overall study results and limits: The top-250-clone fraction was significantly higher in tumors than in blood (p = 0.039).

Constant-region priming of about 500 ng total RNA yielded TCR beta cDNA. What produced the TCR beta libraries was three nested multiplex PCR rounds using slightly modified ARM-PCR. PCR rounds one and two used TRBV1-TRBV30 forward primers with a C-beta reverse primer for around 11 cycles each. One entry per CDR3 protein results from TCRdb running MiXCR on the multiplex PCR reads. This table has 310,000 or so distinct CDR3 sequences, more than 55% appearing once. This CDR3 has 13 amino acids. The germline V and J ends were trimmed by 2 bases and 3 bases, with 8 bases remaining between them. They got blood RNA out of unsorted whole blood and also pulled out germline DNA.

The TCR comes from a woman aged 25 to 39 with primary liver carcinoma and hepatitis B virus infection. Sequenced input: peripheral blood. This sequence joins TRBV12-3 or TRBV12-4 and TRBJ2-7; D not resolved. For the CDR3, the DNA is TGTGCCAGCAGTTTAAACATGCACTACGAGCAGTACTTC. Amino acid sequence: CASSLNMHYEQYF.